This TCR beta chain was captured in a study of PD-1 blockade in classical Hodgkin lymphoma. CDR3 length equals 12 residues. V was pared by 5 bases and J by 3 bases, with 8 bases between. The germline V gene encodes CDR1 LNHDA and CDR2 SQIVND (reference sequence). Profiled with immunoSEQ multiplex PCR; TCRdb holds only in-frame clones, not every one. This repertoire shows about 85,000 clones, approximately 90% found once; its top ten account for 2.5% to 3.5%. Study-level points and caveats: By C4D1 there was a significant rise in CD4+ TCR diversity but not in CD8+ TCR diversity. Patients with an early start, nivolumab under 1 year after ASCT, were excluded. Baseline diversity in complete responders resembled that of newly diagnosed patients.

This clone was found once. As yet, its antigen is unknown. This sample's time point: cycle 4 day 1 (C4D1), after more than five weeks of nivolumab. Relapse after autologous stem cell transplantation occurred in every patient, and brentuximab vedotin exposure varied. The origin of this receptor is a human donor with classical Hodgkin lymphoma. The chain carries TRBV19 and TRBJ2-7, with D hard to call. Specimen: peripheral blood mononuclear cells (PBMCs), collected before the fourth cycle of nivolumab. The CDR3 is CASSQDGYEQYF. DNA for the CDR3: TGTGCCAGTAGTCAAGACGGCTACGAGCAGTACTTC.